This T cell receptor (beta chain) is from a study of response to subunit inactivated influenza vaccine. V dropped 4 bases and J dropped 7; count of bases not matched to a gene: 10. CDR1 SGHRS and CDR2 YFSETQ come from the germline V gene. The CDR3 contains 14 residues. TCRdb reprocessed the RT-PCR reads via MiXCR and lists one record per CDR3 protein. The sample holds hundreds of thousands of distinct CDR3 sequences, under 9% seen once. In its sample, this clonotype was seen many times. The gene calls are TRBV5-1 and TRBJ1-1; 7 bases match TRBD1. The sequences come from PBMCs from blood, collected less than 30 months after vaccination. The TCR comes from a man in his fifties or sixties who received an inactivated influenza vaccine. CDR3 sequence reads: CASSTGVGIDEAFF. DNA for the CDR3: TGCGCCAGCAGCACAGGGGTTGGGATAGATGAAGCTTTCTTT.